This entry lists 8 T cell receptor beta chains sequenced from one sample in a study of blood T cell repertoires in COVID-19. Clones were read by immunoSEQ multiplex PCR, and TCRdb kept only the in-frame ones, dropping some. The profile covers some 190,000 clones, with about 83% appearing a single time and 15% to 20% taken by the ten largest. Sequenced material: peripheral blood. The receptors stem from a person aged 70 to 79 with COVID-19, enrolled during active disease.

The gene calls are TRBV12-3 or TRBV12-4 and TRBJ2-5; a possible D gene is TRBD2 (6 bases). The CDR3 is 13 amino acids. V was pared by 4 bases and J by 5 bases, with 11 bases between. The CDR3: CASSSILAETQYF. The DNA of the CDR3 is TGTGCCAGCAGTTCCATCCTAGCGGAGACCCAGTACTTC.

CDR3: CASADRVRYEQYF. For the CDR3, the DNA is TGTGCCAGCGCCGACAGGGTTCGGTACGAGCAGTACTTC. The rearrangement uses TRBV27 and TRBJ2-7; 7 bases fit TRBD1. The CDR3 is 13 residues long. With V trimmed by 8 bases and J by 4 bases, 8 bases remained unmatched. CDR1 and CDR2 from the germline V gene are MNHEY and SMNVEV (reference sequence).

Of note for this clone: An end of the junction differs from the germline gene, which may be a read error. This chain connects TRBV20-1 to TRBJ1-6; D is ambiguous. The CDR3 covers 11 residues. The germline V gene has CDR1 DFQATT and CDR2 SNEGSKA (reference sequence). The CDR3 sequence is CSAREGGGLSF. The DNA for the CDR3 is TGCAGTGCTAGAGAAGGAGGTGGCCTTTCGTTT.

The rearrangement links TRBV4-3 to TRBJ2-7, with D possibly TRBD2 on 6 matching bases. Germline-derived CDR1 and CDR2 are LGHNA and YSLEER. This CDR3 contains 15 residues. V was cut by 2 bases and J by 1 base, with 12 bases left in between. CDR3 region: CASSQSSGRSYEQYF. CDR3 nucleotide sequence: TGCGCCAGCAGCCAATCGTCAGGGAGGTCCTACGAGCAGTACTTC.

The J gene is TRBJ2-5, the V gene TRBV7-7; D might be TRBD1 (6 bases). The CDR3 is made up of 15 amino acids. CDR1 and CDR2 from the germline V gene are SSHAT and FNYEAQ (reference sequence). Trimming took 3 bases from V and 7 from J, leaving 18 bases between them. The CDR3 reads CASSLEQGSIGTQYF. The CDR3 nucleotides read TGTGCCAGCAGCTTGGAACAGGGTAGTATAGGGACCCAGTACTTC.

This chain uses TRBV19 with TRBJ1-2; D perhaps matches TRBD1 (5 bases). The CDR3 totals 15 residues. V lost 5 bases, J lost 3 bases, and 16 bases lay in between. In germline, CDR1 is LNHDA, CDR2 SQIVND (reference sequence). CDR3 sequence reads: CASSLQNGHHYGYTF. In DNA, the CDR3 is TGTGCCAGTAGTCTCCAAAACGGACACCACTATGGCTACACCTTC.

The chain carries TRBV2 and TRBJ1-4; 7 bases are shared with TRBD1. The V gene's germline CDR1 is SNHLY and CDR2 FYNNEI. V shed 6 bases, J shed 7 bases, and the junction held 14 bases outside the gene matches. The CDR3 consists of 16 residues. CDR3 sequence (DNA): TGTGCCAGCAGAGAGCAGACAGGGACGGGGTCTGAAAAACTGTTTTTT. Amino acids: CASREQTGTGSEKLFF.

The J gene is TRBJ1-1, the V gene TRBV6-4; D possibly corresponds to TRBD1 (6 bases). Trimming left V 11 bases short and J 1 base short, with 17 bases between. The CDR3 covers 14 residues. The germline V gene has CDR1 MRHNA and CDR2 SNTAGT. CDR3 sequence: CAARDTNSNTEAFF. In nucleotides, the CDR3 is TGTGCCGCCAGGGACACCAACTCGAACACTGAAGCTTTCTTT.